This T cell receptor beta chain was sequenced during a study of CD8+ T cells in alopecia areata. Overall study: Severity of treated patients was scored by affected scalp percentage.

Treatment noted: oral pan-JAK inhibitor, 5-10 mg twice daily. Researchers gathered lesional scalp punch biopsies and peripheral blood from patients with alopecia areata. General study findings and limits: For lesional scalp, especially alopecia totalis/universalis, clonality was higher than in normal scalp. Tofacitinib significantly reduced both scalp clonality and expanded CD8+ clones among the top 100.

The germline CDR1 and CDR2 sequences are SGHNT and YYREEE (reference sequence). The V and J ends lost 0 bases and 3 bases, in that order; junction bases with no gene match: 6. CDR3 length: 16 amino acids. The authors extracted RNA and reverse transcribed it into cDNA as the sequencing template. Clones were read by immunoSEQ multiplex PCR, and TCRdb kept only the in-frame ones, dropping some. The data hold 150,000 or so clones, with about 88% observed a single time. About this clone itself: Its antigen remains unknown.

This TCR derives from a human donor with alopecia areata. Sequencing was performed on CD8+ T cells sorted from blood, taken at week 4, from a patient treated with tofacitinib. The V call is TRBV5-4, the J call TRBJ2-5, with 9 bases identical to TRBD2. The CDR3 loop is CASSLVSGSLEETQYF. The CDR3 bases are TGTGCCAGCAGCTTGGTTAGCGGGAGCTTGGAAGAGACCCAGTACTTC.